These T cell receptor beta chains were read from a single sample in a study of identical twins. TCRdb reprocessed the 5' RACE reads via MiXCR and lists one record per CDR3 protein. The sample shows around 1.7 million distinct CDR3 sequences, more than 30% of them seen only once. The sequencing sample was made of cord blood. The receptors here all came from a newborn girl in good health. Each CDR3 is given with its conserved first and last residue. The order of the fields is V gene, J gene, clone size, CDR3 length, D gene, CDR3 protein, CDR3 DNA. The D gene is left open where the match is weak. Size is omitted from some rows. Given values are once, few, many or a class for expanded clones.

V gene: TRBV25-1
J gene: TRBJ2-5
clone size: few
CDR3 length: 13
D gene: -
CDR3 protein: CASSDVRYGTQYF
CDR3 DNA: TGTGCCAGCAGTGATGTTAGATATGGGACCCAGTACTTC

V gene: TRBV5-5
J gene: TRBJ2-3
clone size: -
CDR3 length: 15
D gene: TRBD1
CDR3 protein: CASSWTDRVADTQYF
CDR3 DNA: TGTGCCAGCAGCTGGACTGACAGGGTTGCAGATACGCAGTATTTT

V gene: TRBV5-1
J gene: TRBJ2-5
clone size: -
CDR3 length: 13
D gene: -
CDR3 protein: CASSSINQETQYF
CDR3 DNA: TGCGCCAGCAGCTCGATAAACCAAGAGACCCAGTACTTC

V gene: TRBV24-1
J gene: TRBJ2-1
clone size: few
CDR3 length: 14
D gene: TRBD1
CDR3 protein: CATSDPTGGNEQFF
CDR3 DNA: TGTGCCACCAGTGACCCCACAGGGGGCAATGAGCAGTTCTTC

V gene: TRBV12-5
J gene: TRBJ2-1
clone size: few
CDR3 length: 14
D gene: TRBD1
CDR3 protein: CASAGTGAYNEQFF
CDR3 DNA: TGTGCTAGTGCCGGGACAGGGGCCTACAATGAGCAGTTCTTC

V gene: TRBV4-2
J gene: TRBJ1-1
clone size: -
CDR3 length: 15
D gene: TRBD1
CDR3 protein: CASSQEDRGRPEAFF
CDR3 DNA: TGTGCCAGCAGCCAAGAAGACAGGGGAAGGCCTGAAGCTTTCTTT

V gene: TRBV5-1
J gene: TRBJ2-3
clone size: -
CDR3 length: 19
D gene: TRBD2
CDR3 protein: CASSLPRTSGGVGTDTQYF
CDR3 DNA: TGCGCCAGCAGCTTACCCCGGACTAGCGGGGGGGTTGGCACAGATACGCAGTATTTT

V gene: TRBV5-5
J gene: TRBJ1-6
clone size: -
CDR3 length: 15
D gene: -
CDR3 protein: CAGSLKGTLSSPLHF
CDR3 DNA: TGTGCCGGCAGCTTGAAGGGGACCTTAAGTTCACCCCTCCACTTT

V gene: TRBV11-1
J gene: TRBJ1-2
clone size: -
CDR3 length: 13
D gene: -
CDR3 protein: CASSLARRVGYTF
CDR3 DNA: TGTGCCAGCAGCTTAGCGCGGAGGGTCGGCTACACCTTC

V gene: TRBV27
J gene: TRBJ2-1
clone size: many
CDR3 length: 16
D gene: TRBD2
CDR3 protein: CASSLRLAGAYNEQFF
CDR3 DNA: TGTGCCAGCAGTTTACGGCTAGCGGGAGCCTACAATGAGCAGTTCTTC

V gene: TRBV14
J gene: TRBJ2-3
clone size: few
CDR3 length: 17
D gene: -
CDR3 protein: CASSQKLIRKGTDTQYF
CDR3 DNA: TGTGCCAGCAGCCAAAAACTGATTCGCAAGGGCACAGATACGCAGTATTTT

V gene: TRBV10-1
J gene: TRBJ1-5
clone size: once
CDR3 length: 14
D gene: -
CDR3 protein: CASSYSGANQPQHF
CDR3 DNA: TGCGCCAGCAGTTATTCAGGGGCCAATCAGCCCCAGCATTTT

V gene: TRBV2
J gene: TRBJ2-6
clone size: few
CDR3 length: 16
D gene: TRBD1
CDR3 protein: CASSDPGGSGANVLTF
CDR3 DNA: TGTGCCAGCAGTGATCCAGGGGGCTCTGGGGCCAACGTCCTGACTTTC

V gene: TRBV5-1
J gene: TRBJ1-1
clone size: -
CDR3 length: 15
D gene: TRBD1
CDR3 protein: CASSKDRAKNTEAFF
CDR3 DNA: TGCGCCAGCAGCAAGGACAGGGCCAAGAACACTGAAGCTTTCTTT

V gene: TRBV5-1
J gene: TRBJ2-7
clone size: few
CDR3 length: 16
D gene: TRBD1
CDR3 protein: CASSLRDRGSSYEQYF
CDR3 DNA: TGCGCCAGCAGCCTGAGGGACAGGGGCAGCTCCTACGAGCAGTACTTC

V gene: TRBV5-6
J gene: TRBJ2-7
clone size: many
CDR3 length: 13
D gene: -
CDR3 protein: CASSLGHFYEQYF
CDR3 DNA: TGTGCCAGCAGCTTGGGACATTTCTACGAGCAGTACTTC

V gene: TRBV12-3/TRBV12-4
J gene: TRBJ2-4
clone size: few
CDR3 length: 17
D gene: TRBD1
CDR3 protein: CASSLVGTVLAKNIQYF
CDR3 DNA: TGTGCCAGCAGCTTGGTCGGGACAGTTCTAGCCAAAAACATTCAGTACTTC

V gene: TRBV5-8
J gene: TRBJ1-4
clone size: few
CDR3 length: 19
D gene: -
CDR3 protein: CASSLDWGLGALNNEKLFF
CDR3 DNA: TGTGCCAGCAGCTTGGATTGGGGTTTAGGTGCCCTGAACAATGAAAAACTGTTTTTT

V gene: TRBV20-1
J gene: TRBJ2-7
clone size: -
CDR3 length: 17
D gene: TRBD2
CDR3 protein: CSAPTDFSGPGSYEQYF
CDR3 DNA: TGCAGTGCTCCGACAGATTTTAGCGGGCCGGGCTCCTACGAGCAGTACTTC

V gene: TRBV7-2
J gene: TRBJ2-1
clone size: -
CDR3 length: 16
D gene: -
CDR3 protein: CASSLAVEAAYNEQFF
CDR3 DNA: TGTGCCAGCAGCTTAGCGGTCGAGGCCGCCTACAATGAGCAGTTCTTC

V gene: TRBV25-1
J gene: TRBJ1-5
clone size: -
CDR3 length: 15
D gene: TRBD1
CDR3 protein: CASSAGTAYNQPQHF
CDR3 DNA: TGTGCCAGCAGTGCCGGGACAGCCTACAATCAGCCCCAGCATTTT

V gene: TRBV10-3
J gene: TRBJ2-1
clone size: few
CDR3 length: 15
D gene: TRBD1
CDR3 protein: CAIKRGGQGANEQFF
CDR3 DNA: TGTGCCATCAAAAGAGGGGGACAGGGGGCGAATGAGCAGTTCTTC

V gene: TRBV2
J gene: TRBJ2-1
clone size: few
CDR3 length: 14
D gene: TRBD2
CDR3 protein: CASTPGLQYNEQFF
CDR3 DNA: TGTGCCAGCACCCCGGGACTACAATACAATGAGCAGTTCTTC

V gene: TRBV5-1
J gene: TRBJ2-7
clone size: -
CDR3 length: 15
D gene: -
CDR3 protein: CASSSSPIGAYEQYF
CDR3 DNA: TGCGCCAGCAGCTCGTCCCCCATTGGCGCCTACGAGCAGTACTTC

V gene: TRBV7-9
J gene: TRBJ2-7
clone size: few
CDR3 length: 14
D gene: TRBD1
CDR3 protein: CASSSNPTGDEQYF
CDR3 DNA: TGTGCCAGCAGCTCGAACCCAACAGGGGACGAGCAGTACTTC

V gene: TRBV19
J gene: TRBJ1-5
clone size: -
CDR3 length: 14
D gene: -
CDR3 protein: CASSRGAGSQPQHF
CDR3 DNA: TGTGCCAGTAGCCGGGGGGCGGGCAGTCAGCCCCAGCATTTT

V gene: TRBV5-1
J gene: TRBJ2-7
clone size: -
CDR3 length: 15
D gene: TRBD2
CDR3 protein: CASNGGGPTFNEQYF
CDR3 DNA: TGCGCCAGCAACGGGGGAGGGCCTACGTTCAATGAGCAGTACTTC

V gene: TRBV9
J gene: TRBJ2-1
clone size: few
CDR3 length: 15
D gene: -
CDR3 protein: CASSQEGNSYNEQFF
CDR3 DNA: TGTGCCAGCAGCCAGGAGGGCAACTCCTACAATGAGCAGTTCTTC

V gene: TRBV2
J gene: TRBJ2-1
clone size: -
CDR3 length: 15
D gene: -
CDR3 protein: CASAKDSGGYNEQFF
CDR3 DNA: TGTGCCAGCGCCAAGGATAGCGGAGGGTACAATGAGCAGTTCTTC

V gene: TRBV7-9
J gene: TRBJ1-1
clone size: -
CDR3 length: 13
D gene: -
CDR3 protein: CASSSQMDTEAFF
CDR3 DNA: TGTGCCAGCAGCTCCCAGATGGACACTGAAGCTTTCTTT

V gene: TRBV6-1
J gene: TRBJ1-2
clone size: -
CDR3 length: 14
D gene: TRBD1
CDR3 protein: CASSEGEGAYGYTF
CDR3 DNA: TGTGCCAGCAGTGAAGGGGAGGGGGCCTATGGCTACACCTTC

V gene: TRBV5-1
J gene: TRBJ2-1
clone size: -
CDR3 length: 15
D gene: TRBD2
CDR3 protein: CASTLDGTSLNEQFF
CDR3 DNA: TGCGCCAGCACCTTGGACGGGACTAGCTTGAATGAGCAGTTCTTC

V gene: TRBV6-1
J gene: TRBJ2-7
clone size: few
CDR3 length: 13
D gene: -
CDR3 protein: CASGGDRNYEQYF
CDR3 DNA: TGTGCCAGCGGAGGGGACAGAAACTACGAGCAGTACTTC

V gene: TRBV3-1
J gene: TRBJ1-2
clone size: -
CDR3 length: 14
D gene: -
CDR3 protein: CAGSQAVDGYGYTF
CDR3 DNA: TGTGCCGGCAGCCAAGCCGTGGACGGCTATGGCTACACCTTC

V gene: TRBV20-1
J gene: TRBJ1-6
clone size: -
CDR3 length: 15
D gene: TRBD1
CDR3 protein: CSVQNRGVYNSPLHF
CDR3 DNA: TGCAGTGTCCAAAACAGGGGCGTTTATAATTCACCCCTCCACTTT